The sequence of this T cell receptor beta chain was determined in a study of CD8+ T cells in alopecia areata. Whole-study results and caveats: Mouse data revealed clearer TCR sharing than patient data did, a gap possibly tied to HLA.

A remark on this clone: Its antigen is as yet unknown.

PBMCs, the starting material, were the source of sorted CD4+ and CD8+ T cells. The CDR3 extends over 15 amino acids. CDR1 SGHTA and CDR2 FQGNSA come from the germline V gene. V was shortened by 2 bases and J by 5 bases, with 13 bases between the two germline ends. Extracted from the samples, RNA was reverse transcribed into cDNA to serve as the sequencing template. TCRdb keeps only in-frame clones here, not all; method: immunoSEQ multiplex PCR. Found here are 200,000 to 250,000 clones, about two thirds of them singletons; the top ten hold approximately 1.2%. The V and J genes are TRBV7-2 and TRBJ2-1; no clear D gene. This TCR was recovered from a human donor with alopecia areata. The sequences come from CD4+ T cells sorted from blood, collected at week 0. The CDR3 loop reads CASSLTALGHNEQFF. The CDR3 DNA sequence: TGTGCCAGCAGCTTAACCGCCCTAGGCCACAATGAGCAGTTCTTC.